The 23 T cell receptor beta chains below all came from one sample that was sequenced in a study of T-cell memory formation after mild COVID-19. In TCRdb, the 5' RACE reads were re-called with MiXCR into one record per CDR3 protein. The data hold more than 350,000 distinct CDR3 sequences, with 20% to 25% observed a single time. The sample taken for sequencing was PBMCs or a T cell subset sorted from them (not recorded which). All receptors come from an adult woman who had mild COVID-19 (a few samples of this study predate the infection). Cell type and time point are not known.

This chain links TRBV14 with TRBJ2-2, with 7 bases fitting TRBD2. CDR1 is SGHDN and CDR2 is FVKESK in the germline V gene. The CDR3 consists of 15 residues. Trimming took 2 bases from V and 5 from J; bases not matched to a gene: 5. The CDR3 region is CASSQYPGGTGELFF. The DNA for the CDR3 is TGTGCCAGCAGCCAATATCCGGGAGGAACCGGGGAGCTGTTTTTT.

The rearrangement links TRBV5-1 to TRBJ2-7; D is ambiguous. Trimming shortened V by 3 bases and J by 1 base, and 11 bases separated the two germline ends. CDR1 is SGHRS and CDR2 is YFSETQ in the germline V gene. The length of the CDR3 is 14 residues. The CDR3 is CASSSGVGSYEQYF. The CDR3 nucleotides read TGCGCCAGCAGCTCTGGGGTGGGATCCTACGAGCAGTACTTC.

This clonotype was counted between two and nine times. The rearrangement uses TRBV7-9 and TRBJ1-1; possible D gene TRBD1, 5 bases. Germline V gene lookup returns CDR1 SEHNR and CDR2 FQNEAQ (reference sequence). Trimming removed 5 bases at V and 1 base at J, with 14 bases between. This CDR3 comprises 15 residues. The chain's CDR3 is CASSPNRQSNTEAFF. CDR3 nucleotides: TGTGCCAGCAGCCCGAATCGACAGTCGAACACTGAAGCTTTCTTT.

The table lists this clonotype with a count of one. The chain combines TRBV20-1 with TRBJ2-1, with 14 bases lining up with TRBD2. V gave up 6 bases and J gave up 1 base; unmatched junction bases: 5. Germline CDR1 is DFQATT and CDR2 is SNEGSKA (reference sequence). The CDR3 spans 16 residues. CDR3 sequence (DNA): TGCAGTGCGGGGACTAGCGGGAGAGTGTCCTACAATGAGCAGTTCTTC. Protein sequence: CSAGTSGRVSYNEQFF.

This chain links TRBV18 with TRBJ2-7, with 9 bases fitting TRBD1. CDR3 size: 15 residues. Germline V gene lookup returns CDR1 KGHSH and CDR2 LQKENI. With V trimmed by 1 base and J by 3 bases, 4 bases remained unmatched. CDR3 DNA sequence: TGTGCCAGCTCACCACGGACAGGGGAACTCTACGAGCAGTACTTC. Protein: CASSPRTGELYEQYF.

This clonotype has only a few counts. The chain recombines TRBV29-1 with TRBJ1-2, with D unclear. The CDR3 runs to 11 residues. CDR1 SQVTM and CDR2 ANQGSEA come from the germline V gene. Deletions cut 3 bases from V and 2 bases from J, with 4 bases between. CDR3 loop: CSVEENYGYTF. Here the CDR3 DNA reads TGCAGCGTTGAGGAGAACTATGGCTACACCTTC.

This clonotype was detected a few times. V is TRBV7-9 and J is TRBJ2-1, with D maybe TRBD2 (6 bases). V lost 5 bases, J lost 6 bases, and 14 bases lay in between. The CDR3 consists of 14 residues. The germline V gene has CDR1 SEHNR and CDR2 FQNEAQ (reference sequence). Written as DNA, the CDR3 is TGTGCCAGCAGCCCCTTCGCGGGGTTCAATGAGCAGTTCTTC. This encodes CASSPFAGFNEQFF.

The chain employs TRBV15 and TRBJ2-7; tentatively, D is TRBD1 (7 bases). The V gene lost 4 bases and the J gene lost 3 bases, with 13 bases spanning the gap. Germline CDR1 LNHNV, CDR2 YYDKDF (reference sequence). The CDR3 runs to 14 residues. This CDR3 is CATSKGGGSYEQYF. The DNA for the CDR3 is TGTGCCACCAGCAAAGGAGGGGGCAGCTACGAGCAGTACTTC.

The chain couples TRBV12-3 or TRBV12-4 to TRBJ2-1; TRBD2 matches at 10 bases. This CDR3 has 15 residues. The J segment lost 5 bases and the V segment lost 11 bases, leaving 12 bases of the junction unmatched. The CDR3 bases are TGTGCCCTCGCCGTGACTAGCGGGCTTCACAATGAGCAGTTCTTC. Encoded protein: CALAVTSGLHNEQFF.

As for this clonotype: One end of the junction does not line up with germline, which may come from a read error. The chain links TRBV9 to TRBJ2-1, with D perhaps matching TRBD2 (6 bases). This CDR3 has 15 residues. Germline CDR1 reads SGDLS; CDR2 reads YYNGEE. In DNA, the CDR3 is TGTGCCAGCAGCGGGAGCGGGCCCTCCTACAAAGAGCAGTTCTTC. This translates into CASSGSGPSYKEQFF.

This rearrangement joins TRBV9 to TRBJ2-2; 7 positions agree with TRBD2. CDR1 SGDLS and CDR2 YYNGEE come from the germline V gene. V lost 5 bases and J lost 1; bases outside the gene matches: 8. This CDR3 contains 16 residues. The CDR3 is CASSGRGGLNTGELFF. CDR3 DNA: TGTGCCAGCAGTGGTAGGGGAGGGTTGAACACCGGGGAGCTGTTTTTT.

At least ten counts were recorded for this clonotype. This chain connects TRBV11-1 to TRBJ2-1; 10 nucleotides align to TRBD2. The V gene end was trimmed by 4 bases and the J gene end by 9 bases; junction bases not matched to a gene: 6. Germline CDR1 and CDR2: SGHAT and FQDESV (reference sequence). The CDR3 totals 14 residues. The CDR3 region has the DNA TGTGCCAGCAGCTCAAGCGGGGGGGCGGGTGAGCAGTTCTTC. It translates to CASSSSGGAGEQFF.

The chain carries TRBV24-1 and TRBJ2-5; no reliable D call. The CDR3 is 11 amino acids. V gave up 2 bases and J gave up 7 bases, with 4 bases separating them. CDR1 is KGHDR, CDR2 SFDVKD, per germline. In DNA, the CDR3 is TGTGCCACCAGTGATTGGGGGACCCAGTACTTC. It yields the protein CATSDWGTQYF.

This clonotype was seen a few times. The CDR3 DNA sequence: TGTGCCAGCAGCTTAGCCCAGGGACCGAGTAATCAGCCCCAGCATTTT. Protein: CASSLAQGPSNQPQHF. This rearrangement joins TRBV7-2 to TRBJ1-5, with D possibly TRBD1 on 5 matching bases. The V gene lost 0 bases and the J gene lost 4 bases, with 13 bases spanning the gap. From germline, CDR1 is SGHTA and CDR2 FQGNSA. The CDR3 has 16 amino acids.

The sample holds a few counts of this clonotype. V usage is TRBV5-5 and J usage is TRBJ2-5; no clear D. The CDR3 covers 14 residues. Germline V gene lookup returns CDR1 SGHKS and CDR2 YYEKEE (reference sequence). V was cut by 10 bases and J by 7 bases, with 23 bases left in between. The CDR3 region is CASDPGRSLGTQYF. Written as DNA, the CDR3 is TGTGCCTCTGACCCGGGCAGGTCATTAGGGACCCAGTACTTC.

This clonotype was picked up a small number of times. The rearrangement joins TRBV2 to TRBJ1-2; 7 positions agree with TRBD1. The V and J ends lost 5 bases and 5 bases, in that order; junction bases with no gene match: 8. The CDR3 is 14 amino acids. CDR1 and CDR2 from the germline V gene are SNHLY and FYNNEI. The CDR3 region is CASSLYGTAYGYTF. CDR3 DNA sequence: TGTGCCAGCAGTCTATACGGGACAGCATATGGCTACACCTTC.

This rearrangement joins TRBV15 to TRBJ2-4; no firm D call. The V end lost 0 bases, the J end lost 0 bases, and 9 bases lay between the germline ends. The germline gives CDR1 LNHNV, CDR2 YYDKDF (reference sequence). The length of the CDR3 is 16 residues. The CDR3 sequence: CATSREAAIAKNIQYF. DNA for the CDR3: TGTGCCACCAGCAGAGAGGCGGCGATAGCCAAAAACATTCAGTACTTC.

In its sample, this clonotype was seen a few times. An end of the junction does not agree with germline; a read error may underlie this. The V and J genes are TRBV7-9 and TRBJ2-3; TRBD1 matches at 7 bases. The germline V gene encodes CDR1 SEHNR and CDR2 FQNEAQ (reference sequence). This CDR3 comprises 15 residues. Here the CDR3 DNA reads TGTGCCAGCAGCTTAGCGTCGGTAGTCGGACAGGTCAATGAATTT. Translating it yields CASSLASVVGQVNEF.

This clonotype was recorded a few times. The chain has TRBV4-2 and TRBJ2-2; D gene uncertain. Germline loops: CDR1 LGHNA, CDR2 YNFKEQ. This CDR3 has 16 amino acids. Trimming removed 0 bases from V and 6 bases from J, with 14 bases in between. This CDR3 reads CASSQDPALIPGELFF. The DNA for the CDR3 is TGTGCCAGCAGCCAAGATCCCGCCTTAATCCCCGGGGAGCTGTTTTTT.

The genes are TRBV7-6 and TRBJ1-3; D perhaps matches TRBD1 (6 bases). Trimming cost V 5 bases and J 4 bases, with 27 bases left between them. CDR1 SGHVS and CDR2 FNYEAQ come from the germline V gene. This CDR3 has 19 amino acids. CDR3 DNA: TGTGCCAGCAGCCCCAACGGGGGGTCAGGGGTATCCTTAGGAAACACCATATATTTT. Translating gives CASSPNGGSGVSLGNTIYF.

In this sample, this clonotype turned up many times. V and J are TRBV6-6 and TRBJ2-7, with 8 bases lining up with TRBD1. V trimming: 7 bases; J trimming: 4 bases; junction bases outside the gene matches: 12. The V gene's germline CDR1 is MNHNY and CDR2 SVGAGI (reference sequence). The CDR3 contains 15 residues. Written as DNA, the CDR3 is TGTGCCAGCACAGGACGACAGGGGCTTATGTACGAGCAGTACTTC. It specifies CASTGRQGLMYEQYF.

Ten or more counts support this clonotype. The chain has TRBV5-1 and TRBJ2-7, with 9 bases identical to TRBD2. The germline V gene encodes CDR1 SGHRS and CDR2 YFSETQ. The CDR3 covers 14 residues. With V trimmed by 6 bases and J by 6 bases, 10 bases remained unmatched. CDR3 DNA: TGCGCCAGCACCCTTCTAGCGGGAAAACCCGAGCAGTACTTC. Translation gives CASTLLAGKPEQYF.

This clonotype is a singleton in its sample. V gene TRBV30 combines with J gene TRBJ1-6, with TRBD1 matching over 7 bases. The CDR3 runs to 13 residues. Unmatched junction bases numbered 1, after V lost 0 bases and J lost 8 bases. Germline V gene data show CDR1 as GTSNPN and CDR2 as SVGIG (reference sequence). The CDR3 DNA is TGTGCCTGGAGTGTACAGGGGCATTCACCCCTCCACTTT. Amino acids: CAWSVQGHSPLHF.